This T cell receptor (beta chain) was captured in a study of shared clonotypes between healthy human individuals. V lost 5 bases and J 0 bases, leaving 17 bases between the germline ends. The CDR3 consists of 16 residues. Germline assignment: CDR1 KGHSH and CDR2 LQKENI. This table comes from immunoSEQ multiplex PCR, and its TCRdb copy is limited to in-frame clones, with some not included. The table has about 87,000 clones, more than 45% seen once. Donation came from healthy HIV-negative adults that had no recent acute infections or vaccinations. Only Caucasian adults living in Nashville, Tennessee served as donors.

The V and J genes are TRBV18 and TRBJ2-7; D might be TRBD1 (6 bases). The material sequenced was PBMCs. The source is a woman in her 40s in good health. Some clones in this sample may be carry-over from other donors' samples. The CDR3 loop is CASSTLQGRDSYEQYF. The CDR3 bases are TGTGCCAGCTCAACGCTACAGGGAAGGGACTCCTACGAGCAGTACTTC.